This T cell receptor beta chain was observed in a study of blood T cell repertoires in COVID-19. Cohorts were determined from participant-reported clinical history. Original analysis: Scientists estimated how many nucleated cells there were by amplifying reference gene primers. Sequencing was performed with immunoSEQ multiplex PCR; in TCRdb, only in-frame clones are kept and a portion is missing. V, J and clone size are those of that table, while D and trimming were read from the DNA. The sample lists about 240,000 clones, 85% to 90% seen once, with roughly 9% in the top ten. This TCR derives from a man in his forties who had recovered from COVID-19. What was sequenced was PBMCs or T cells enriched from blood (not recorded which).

CDR3 sequence reads: CASSQDRKGDNQPQHF. The CDR3 DNA follows: TGCGCCAGCAGCCAAGATCGTAAGGGGGACAATCAGCCCCAGCATTTT. V is TRBV4-3 and J is TRBJ1-5; maybe TRBD1 (6 bases). The germline V gene has CDR1 LGHNA and CDR2 YSLEER. Trimming pared 0 bases from V and 3 bases from J, leaving 12 bases between. The CDR3 is made up of 16 amino acids.